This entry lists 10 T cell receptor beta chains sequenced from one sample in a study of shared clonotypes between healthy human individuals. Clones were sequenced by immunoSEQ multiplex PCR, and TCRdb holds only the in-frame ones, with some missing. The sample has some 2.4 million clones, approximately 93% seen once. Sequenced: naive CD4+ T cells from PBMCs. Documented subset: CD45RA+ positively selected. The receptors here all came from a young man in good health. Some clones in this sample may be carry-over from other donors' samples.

The CDR3 nucleotides read TGTGCCAGCAGCCTTGGCCTCGGGAAAACTGAAGCTTTCTTT. Its translation is CASSLGLGKTEAFF. This chain uses TRBV2 with TRBJ1-1; D gene uncertain. V was shortened by 6 bases and J by 5 bases, with 16 bases between the two germline ends. This CDR3 is built from 14 residues. The germline V gene encodes CDR1 SNHLY and CDR2 FYNNEI.

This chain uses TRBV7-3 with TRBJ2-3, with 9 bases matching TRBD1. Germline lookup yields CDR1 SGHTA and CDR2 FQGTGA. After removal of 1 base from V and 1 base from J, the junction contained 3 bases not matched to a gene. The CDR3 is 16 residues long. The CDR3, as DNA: TGTGCCAGCAGCTTAATTAGGACAGGGGGCACAGATACGCAGTATTTT. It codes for CASSLIRTGGTDTQYF.

The CDR3 sequence is CASSPSTGVLAQHF. CDR3 DNA: TGTGCCAGCAGCCCATCGACGGGGGTGTTGGCCCAGCATTTT. V gene TRBV28 combines with J gene TRBJ1-5; weak D call: TRBD1 (5 bases). Germline CDR1 reads MDHEN; CDR2 reads SYDVKM. This CDR3 spans 14 amino acids. Trimming took 6 bases from V and 11 from J, leaving 20 bases between them.

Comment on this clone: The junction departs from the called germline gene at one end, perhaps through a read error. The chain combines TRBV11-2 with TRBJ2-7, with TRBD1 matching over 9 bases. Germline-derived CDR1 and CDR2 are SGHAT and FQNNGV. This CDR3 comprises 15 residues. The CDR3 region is CASRPGGQGDYEQHF. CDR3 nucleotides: TGTGCCAGCAGACCCGGGGGACAGGGAGACTACGAGCAGCACTTC.

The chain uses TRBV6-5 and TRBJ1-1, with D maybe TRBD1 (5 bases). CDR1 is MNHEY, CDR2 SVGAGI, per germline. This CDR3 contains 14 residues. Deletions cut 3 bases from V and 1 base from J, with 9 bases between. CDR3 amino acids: CASSYQGENTEAFF. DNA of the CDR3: TGTGCCAGCAGTTATCAGGGAGAGAACACTGAAGCTTTCTTT.

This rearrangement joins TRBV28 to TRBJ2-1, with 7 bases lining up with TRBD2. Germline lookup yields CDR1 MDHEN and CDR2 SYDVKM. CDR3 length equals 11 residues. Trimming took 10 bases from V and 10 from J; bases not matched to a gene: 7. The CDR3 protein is CATQLGGEQFF. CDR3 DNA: TGTGCCACCCAGTTGGGGGGGGAGCAGTTCTTC.

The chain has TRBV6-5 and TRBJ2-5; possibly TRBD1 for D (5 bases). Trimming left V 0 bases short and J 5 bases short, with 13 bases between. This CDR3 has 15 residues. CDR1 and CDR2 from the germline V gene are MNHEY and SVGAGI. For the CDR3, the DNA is TGTGCCAGCAGTTACTCTCCAGGGTTGGGGGAGACCCAGTACTTC. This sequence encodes CASSYSPGLGETQYF.

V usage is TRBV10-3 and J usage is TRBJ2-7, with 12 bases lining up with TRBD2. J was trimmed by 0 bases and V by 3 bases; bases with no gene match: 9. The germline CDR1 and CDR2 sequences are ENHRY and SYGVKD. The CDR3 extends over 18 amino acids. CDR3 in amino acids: CAISDGGLAGRVSYEQYF. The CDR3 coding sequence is TGTGCCATCAGTGACGGAGGACTAGCGGGACGAGTCTCCTACGAGCAGTACTTC.

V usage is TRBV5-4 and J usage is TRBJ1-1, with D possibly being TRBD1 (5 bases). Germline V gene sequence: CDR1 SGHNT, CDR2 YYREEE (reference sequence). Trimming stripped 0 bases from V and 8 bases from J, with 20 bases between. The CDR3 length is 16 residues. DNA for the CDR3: TGTGCCAGCAGCTTGGACCCCGGACCGGGGCGGGGGGAAGCTTTCTTT. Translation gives CASSLDPGPGRGEAFF.

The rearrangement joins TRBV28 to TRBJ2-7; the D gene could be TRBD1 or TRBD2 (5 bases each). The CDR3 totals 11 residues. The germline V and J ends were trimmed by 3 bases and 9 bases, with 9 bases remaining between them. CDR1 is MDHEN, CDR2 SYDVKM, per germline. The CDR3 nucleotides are TGTGCCAGCAGTTTTAAGGGGAGGCAGTACTTC. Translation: CASSFKGRQYF.